Listed below are T cell receptor beta chains from one sample, sequenced in a study of blood T cells in healthy people across ages. MiXCR, applied by TCRdb to the 5' RACE reads, yields one record per CDR3 protein. The data contain approximately 670,000 distinct CDR3 sequences, around two fifths of them seen just once; the ten biggest clones take up about 30%. Sequenced: blood. All receptors derive from a man aged 80 or over in good health. The CDR3 runs from the conserved cysteine through the conserved F or W. Each record gives: clone size, V gene, J gene, D gene, CDR3 DNA, CDR3 protein. A D gene is named only where the DNA matches it firmly. The size field is filled for only some rows; it gives once, few, many or a size class.

many	TRBV5-1	TRBJ2-1	-	TGCGCCAGCAGCTTGTCTCTCCCTAGCGATGAGCAGTTCTTC	CASSLSLPSDEQFF
-	TRBV29-1	TRBJ1-6	TRBD1	TGCAGCGTTGGGGACAGGGCAACACCCCTCCACTTT	CSVGDRATPLHF
-	TRBV10-3	TRBJ1-4	TRBD1	TGTGCCATTGCCTCCGGGACAGATAATGAAAAACTGTTTTTT	CAIASGTDNEKLFF
-	TRBV28	TRBJ2-3	TRBD2	TGTGCCAGCAGTTATATAGTGGGAGGGCCCCCGGGTTGGTATTTT	CASSYIVGGPPGWYF
-	TRBV9	TRBJ1-1	TRBD1	TGTGCCAGCAGCGCTTACAGGGGGCACATTGCGAACACTGAAGCTTTCTTT	CASSAYRGHIANTEAFF
few	TRBV27	TRBJ2-5	-	TGTGCCAGCAGTACCCCCTTGCAGGGTCAGGAGCAGTACTTC	CASSTPLQGQEQYF
few	TRBV27	TRBJ1-2	TRBD1	TGTGCCAGCAGTTTAGACAGGGACTATGGCTACACCTTC	CASSLDRDYGYTF
once	TRBV18	TRBJ1-6	-	TGTGCCTGCTCACAAACACAGGTGGGAAATTCACCCCTCCACTTT	CACSQTQVGNSPLHF
-	TRBV11-3	TRBJ2-5	TRBD2	TGTGCCAGCAGCGCTTTAGCGGGAGACGGGAGCGAGACCCAGTACTTC	CASSALAGDGSETQYF
-	TRBV6-1	TRBJ2-3	-	TGTGCCAGCACCAAGTCCAGCACAGATACGCAGTATTTT	CASTKSSTDTQYF
-	TRBV20-1	TRBJ1-5	TRBD1	TGCAGTGCTAAAACCGCCGGGACAGGGGGCAATCAGCCCCAGCATTTT	CSAKTAGTGGNQPQHF
-	TRBV20-1	TRBJ1-1	TRBD1	TGCAGTGCTAGGAGCCTTCTACAGGGGTTGGCTGAAGCTTTCTTT	CSARSLLQGLAEAFF
-	TRBV7-6	TRBJ2-3	TRBD1	TGTGCCAGCAGCTTAGGGTTTTCTACAGGGGGCACAGATACGCAGTATTTT	CASSLGFSTGGTDTQYF
-	TRBV7-2	TRBJ2-3	TRBD2	TGTGCCAGCAGCCCCCAGACTAGCGGGGTCCTCACAGATACGCAGTATTTT	CASSPQTSGVLTDTQYF
many	TRBV18	TRBJ2-7	TRBD1	TGTGCCAGCTCAACCTCCGGGACAGGGGGCTACGAGCAGTACTTC	CASSTSGTGGYEQYF
few	TRBV4-3	TRBJ1-1	-	TGCGCCAGCAGCCAAGATTTTACGGTAAACACTGAAGCTTTCTTT	CASSQDFTVNTEAFF
many	TRBV11-2	TRBJ2-3	TRBD1	TGTGCCAGCAGCTCTACCCTAACCGGGACAGGGTCAGATACGCAGTATTTT	CASSSTLTGTGSDTQYF
many	TRBV20-1	TRBJ2-5	TRBD1	TGCAGTGCCCCAGGACAGGGGCAAGAGACCCAGTACTTC	CSAPGQGQETQYF
-	TRBV20-1	TRBJ2-1	TRBD2	TGCAGTGCCCCGGGACTAGCGGGATCAGGCAATGAGCAGTTCTTC	CSAPGLAGSGNEQFF
few	TRBV20-1	TRBJ2-1	-	TGCAGTGCTTACGACAATGAGCAGTTCTTC	CSAYDNEQFF
many	TRBV7-2	TRBJ2-7	-	TGTGCCAGCAGCTTTTCTCAGGACTCAGCCTACGAGCAGTACTTC	CASSFSQDSAYEQYF
-	TRBV6-2/TRBV6-3	TRBJ2-1	-	TGTGCCAGCAGTTACGGAGGGCTGTACAATGAGCAGTTCTTC	CASSYGGLYNEQFF
-	TRBV12-3/TRBV12-4	TRBJ1-5	-	TGTGCCAGCAGTTTGGGGGGGCGCCAGCCCCAGCATTTT	CASSLGGRQPQHF
-	TRBV6-5	TRBJ2-1	TRBD2	TGTGCCAGCAGAGCGGGACTAGCAAGGAATGAGCAGTTCTTC	CASRAGLARNEQFF
few	TRBV20-1	TRBJ1-4	-	TGCGCCGTTGGGGACATCTCGGCTGCTAATGAAAAACTGTTTTTT	CAVGDISAANEKLFF
once	TRBV7-2	TRBJ2-5	-	TGTGCCAGCAGCAAAGATCAGGGGTCGAAGACCCAGTACTTC	CASSKDQGSKTQYF
once	TRBV20-1	TRBJ2-7	-	TGCAGTGCTAGGCGGCCGGGACTCATGTACGAGCAGTACTTC	CSARRPGLMYEQYF
few	TRBV7-6	TRBJ2-7	-	TGTGCCAGCAGCCAAGGCGGTGCAGGGGTGGGCTACGAGCAGTACTTC	CASSQGGAGVGYEQYF
-	TRBV4-2	TRBJ2-3	TRBD2	TGTGCCAGCAGCCAAGGACCTAGCGGCCGCACAGATACGCAGTATTTT	CASSQGPSGRTDTQYF
-	TRBV5-1	TRBJ1-2	-	TGCGCCAGCAGCTTGGCCGGGGCTCTAGGAGACTATGGCTACACCTTC	CASSLAGALGDYGYTF
-	TRBV9	TRBJ1-6	-	TGTGCCCGCAGCGAACACAGTGCCCGGGGGAATTCACCCCTCCACTTT	CARSEHSARGNSPLHF
-	TRBV20-1	TRBJ2-5	TRBD2	TGCAGTGCTAGAGCTAGCGGGGGCCCCCTAGAGACCCAGTACTTC	CSARASGGPLETQYF
few	TRBV4-2	TRBJ2-5	-	TGTGCCAGCAGCCAAGACGGGGGCTTGGAGACCCAGTACTTC	CASSQDGGLETQYF
-	TRBV5-5	TRBJ2-5	-	TGTGCCAGCAGTAGGGGCCCGGCCGAGACCCAGTACTTC	CASSRGPAETQYF
few	TRBV21-1	TRBJ1-1	-	TGTGCCAGCAGCAAAGAGGTGAACACTGAAGCTTTCTTT	CASSKEVNTEAFF
few	TRBV12-3/TRBV12-4	TRBJ2-5	-	TGTGCCAGCAGACTACAGCATCAAGAGACCCAGTACTTC	CASRLQHQETQYF
few	TRBV20-1	TRBJ2-7	-	TGCAGTGCTAGAAGCCTAACCGGCTCCTACGAGCAGTACTTC	CSARSLTGSYEQYF
-	TRBV11-1	TRBJ2-1	TRBD1	TGTGCCAGCAGCCCAGGACAGGGGGCTACCCGGGCCAATGAGCAGTTCTTC	CASSPGQGATRANEQFF
-	TRBV15	TRBJ2-1	TRBD2	TGTGCCACCAACCTAGCGGATAACAATGAGCAGTTCTTC	CATNLADNNEQFF
few	TRBV5-1	TRBJ1-6	TRBD1	TGCGCCAGCAGCTCGGCCCCGGGACAGGGTCGAGATAATTCACCCCTCCACTTT	CASSSAPGQGRDNSPLHF
-	TRBV4-3	TRBJ1-1	-	TGCGCCAGCAGTCAACAACCGACAGTGAACACTGAAGCTTTCTTT	CASSQQPTVNTEAFF